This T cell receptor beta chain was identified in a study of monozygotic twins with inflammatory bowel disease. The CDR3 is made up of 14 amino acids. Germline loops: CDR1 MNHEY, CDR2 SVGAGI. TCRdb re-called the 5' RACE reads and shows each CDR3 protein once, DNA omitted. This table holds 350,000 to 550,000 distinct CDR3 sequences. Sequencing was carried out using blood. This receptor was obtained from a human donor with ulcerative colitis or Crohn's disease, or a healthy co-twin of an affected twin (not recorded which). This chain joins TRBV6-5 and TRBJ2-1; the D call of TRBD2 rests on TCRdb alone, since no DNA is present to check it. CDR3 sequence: CASSSGPHSQEQFF.